Presented here are 21 T cell receptor beta chains from one specimen sequenced in a study of glioma-infiltrating T cells after dendritic cell vaccination. Data came from immunoSEQ multiplex PCR; TCRdb stores just in-frame clones and leaves some out. This table holds more than 70,000 clones, around 87% found once. Sample time point: after dendritic cell vaccination, including at tumor progression/relapse. Here the sequenced sample was blood, taken after dendritic cell vaccination. The receptors derive from a human donor with glioblastoma.

There are a few counts of this clone. The genes are TRBV27 and TRBJ1-3; maybe TRBD1 (6 bases). Trimming took 6 bases from V and 0 from J, leaving 18 bases between them. The CDR3 is made up of 17 amino acids. Germline CDR1 reads MNHEY; CDR2 reads SMNVEV (reference sequence). Here the CDR3 DNA reads TGTGCCAGCAGAGACTTAGGACAGTCAGGCTCTGGAAACACCATATATTTT. This gives the protein CASRDLGQSGSGNTIYF.

In nucleotides, the CDR3 is TGCGCCAGCAGCCTGGACAGCCGTGGAAACACCATATATTTT. Encoded protein: CASSLDSRGNTIYF. This chain links TRBV5-1 with TRBJ1-3; tentatively, D is TRBD1 (6 bases). The germline V and J ends were trimmed by 4 bases and 3 bases, with 11 bases remaining between them. CDR3 length: 14 residues. CDR1 SGHRS and CDR2 YFSETQ come from the germline V gene.

The rearrangement links TRBV15 to TRBJ1-6; D remains unclear. The CDR3 runs to 18 residues. CDR1 and CDR2 (germline): LNHNV, YYDKDF (reference sequence). With 0 bases removed from V and 5 bases from J, the gap between germline ends came to 17 bases. CDR3 sequence (DNA): TGTGCCACCAGCAGAGATCCCATGAGAACGGTTGATAATTCACCCCTCCACTTT. This sequence encodes CATSRDPMRTVDNSPLHF.

The rearrangement uses TRBV18 and TRBJ1-1, with 9 nucleotides matching TRBD1. Germline CDR1 KGHSH, CDR2 LQKENI. The CDR3 contains 20 residues. V was pared by 2 bases and J by 5 bases, with 21 bases of the junction left unmatched. The CDR3 bases are TGTGCCAGCTCACCAACAGGGGGCCTCGGTGGGGGTTTCGGTAAGACTGAAGCTTTCTTT. This gives the protein CASSPTGGLGGGFGKTEAFF.

This clone was counted a single time. The rearrangement uses TRBV11-1 and TRBJ2-1; D remains ambiguous. This CDR3 is built from 13 residues. The ends were cut back, 5 bases at V and 6 bases at J, with 11 bases in the middle. Germline lookup yields CDR1 SGHAT and CDR2 FQDESV (reference sequence). CDR3 coding DNA: TGTGCCAGCAGCCTACCCCCAGGCAATGAGCAGTTCTTC. It codes for CASSLPPGNEQFF.

The CDR3 loop reads CASSSSAGTRYGYTF. In DNA form, the CDR3 reads TGTGCCAGCAGCTCTTCGGCCGGGACACGCTATGGCTACACCTTC. This chain joins TRBV7-2 and TRBJ1-2, with TRBD1 as a possible D gene (6 bases). CDR1 and CDR2 (germline): SGHTA, FQGNSA. Trimming took 4 bases from V and 4 from J, leaving 16 bases between them. This CDR3 is built from 15 residues.

The V gene is TRBV4-3, the J gene TRBJ2-1, with a tentative D call TRBD2 (5 bases). V gave up 0 bases and J gave up 0 bases, with 9 bases separating them. The CDR3 length is 16 residues. The germline V gene has CDR1 LGHNA and CDR2 YSLEER. CDR3 protein: CASSQDSGVSYNEQFF. In DNA, the CDR3 is TGCGCCAGCAGCCAAGATTCCGGGGTCTCCTACAATGAGCAGTTCTTC.

The V and J genes are TRBV5-1 and TRBJ2-7, with D perhaps matching TRBD2 (6 bases). The CDR3 has 12 amino acids. Trimming pared 4 bases from V and 4 bases from J, leaving 9 bases between. The germline gives CDR1 SGHRS, CDR2 YFSETQ. CDR3 protein: CASSPGGYEQYF. The CDR3 DNA is TGCGCCAGCAGCCCCGGGGGATACGAGCAGTACTTC.

The V call is TRBV6-1, the J call TRBJ2-2; D remains unclear. CDR3 size: 13 residues. V lost 6 bases to trimming and J lost 7 bases, with 12 bases between them. The germline gives CDR1 MNHNS, CDR2 SASEGT. CDR3 protein: CASSPFSVGELFF. The DNA for the CDR3 is TGTGCCAGCAGCCCCTTTTCTGTCGGGGAGCTGTTTTTT.

The V gene is TRBV7-2, the J gene TRBJ1-5; a weak D match, TRBD1 (6 bases). This CDR3 contains 14 residues. Germline CDR1 reads SGHTA; CDR2 reads FQGNSA. V shed 3 bases and J shed 2 bases, with 8 bases lying between them. The CDR3, as DNA: TGTGCCAGCAGCTTTTCAGGGGGCAATCAGCCCCAGCATTTT. Amino acid sequence: CASSFSGGNQPQHF.

The genes are TRBV12-5 and TRBJ2-5, with a possible D match to TRBD1 (6 bases). This CDR3 contains 15 residues. Germline CDR1 and CDR2: LGHNT and FRNRAP. V was pared by 1 base and J by 7 bases, with 16 bases between. The CDR3, as DNA: TGTGCTAGTGGTTTGGGCAGAGGACAGTCAGGGACCCAGTACTTC. This codes for CASGLGRGQSGTQYF.

This chain joins TRBV29-1 and TRBJ1-2; D gene unclear. Germline CDR1 is SQVTM and CDR2 is ANQGSEA. This CDR3 has 14 amino acids. The CDR3 loop is CISLLPPPNYGYTF. The CDR3, as DNA: TGCATCAGTCTCCTGCCGCCCCCTAACTATGGCTACACCTTC.

V usage is TRBV11-2 and J usage is TRBJ1-1; D is ambiguous. The V end was cut by 2 bases, the J end by 1 base, with 5 bases between. Per germline, CDR1 SGHAT and CDR2 FQNNGV. The CDR3 extends over 13 amino acids. The CDR3 protein is CASSLQENTEAFF. CDR3 DNA sequence: TGTGCCAGCAGCTTACAGGAGAACACTGAAGCTTTCTTT.

The V and J genes are TRBV7-2 and TRBJ2-3; 7 bases map to TRBD2. Germline V gives CDR1 SGHTA, CDR2 FQGNSA. Trimming cost V 1 base and J 5 bases; bases outside gene matches: 6. The length of the CDR3 is 15 residues. The CDR3 loop reads CASSLVRASGDTQYF. In DNA, the CDR3 is TGTGCCAGCAGCTTAGTAAGGGCTAGCGGAGATACGCAGTATTTT.

This clone was seen a handful of times. The chain couples TRBV7-5 to TRBJ1-1; the table's D call, TRBD1, has no DNA check behind it. TRBV7-5 is reported as a pseudogene. The CDR3 length is 15 residues. The CDR3 DNA follows: TGTGTCAGAAGCCCGCTGGACAGGGTTTGGACTGAAGCTTTCTTT. It specifies CVRSPLDRVWTEAFF.

There are a few counts of this clone. CDR3 loop: CASSQGGVYEQYF. The CDR3 DNA is TGCGCCAGCAGCCAGGGGGGGGTCTACGAGCAGTACTTC. This chain uses TRBV4-1 with TRBJ2-7, with 7 bases identical to TRBD2. The CDR3 is 13 amino acids. V lost 3 bases, J lost 3 bases, and 2 bases stayed unmatched. Germline lookup yields CDR1 MGHRA and CDR2 YSYEKL.

This sequence joins TRBV30 and TRBJ1-3; D perhaps matches TRBD1 (6 bases). This CDR3 spans 15 amino acids. Germline V gene lookup returns CDR1 GTSNPN and CDR2 SVGIG (reference sequence). Trimming shortened V by 2 bases and J by 0 bases, and 11 bases separated the two germline ends. CDR3 DNA sequence: TGTGCCTGGAGTTCGGGACACGGCTCTGGAAACACCATATATTTT. Translated, it gives CAWSSGHGSGNTIYF.

The sample holds a few counts of this clone. The chain has TRBV11-2 and TRBJ2-7; 15 bases line up with TRBD2. Losses at the gene ends were 5 bases for V and 1 base for J; bases not matched to a gene: 3. The CDR3 has 16 residues. Germline V gene sequence: CDR1 SGHAT, CDR2 FQNNGV. CDR3 nucleotide sequence: TGTGCCAGCAGCCCAGGGACTAGCGGGAGGTCCTACGAGCAGTACTTC. As protein: CASSPGTSGRSYEQYF.

The genes are TRBV5-5 and TRBJ2-7; 8 bases are shared with TRBD2. The CDR3 extends over 13 amino acids. Germline V gene sequence: CDR1 SGHKS, CDR2 YYEKEE (reference sequence). Unmatched junction bases numbered 4, after V lost 4 bases and J lost 4 bases. CDR3: CASSPRGGYEQYF. For the CDR3, the DNA is TGTGCCAGCAGCCCCCGGGGGGGGTACGAGCAGTACTTC. The full variable domain, completed using reference TRBV5-5 and TRBJ2-7, is DAGVTQSPTHLIKTRGQQVTLRCSPISGHKSVSWYQQVLGQGPQFIFQYYEKEERGRGNFPDRFSARQFPNYSSELNVNALLLGDSALYLCASSPRGGYEQYFGPGTRLTVT.

The chain recombines TRBV7-2 with TRBJ2-5; 14 bases are a match to TRBD2. The CDR3 covers 17 residues. Trimming at V came to 5 bases and at J to 5 bases, leaving 10 bases not matched to a gene. Germline assignment: CDR1 SGHTA and CDR2 FQGNSA. CDR3: CASSTNRLAGGPETQYF. In DNA form, the CDR3 reads TGTGCCAGCAGCACGAACCGACTAGCGGGAGGGCCGGAGACCCAGTACTTC.

The chain employs TRBV7-2 and TRBJ2-7, with D uncertain. Trimming removed 5 bases from V and 7 bases from J, with 12 bases in between. This CDR3 has 12 residues. Germline V gene sequence: CDR1 SGHTA, CDR2 FQGNSA. DNA of the CDR3: TGTGCCAGCAGCCAGTCTTCGCGGGAGCAGTACTTC. Translation gives CASSQSSREQYF. Supplemented by reference TRBV7-2 and TRBJ2-7, the full variable domain reads GAGVSQSPSNKVTEKGKDVELRCDPISGHTALYWYRQSLGQGLEFLIYFQGNSAPDKSGLPSDRFSAERTGGSVSTLTIQRTQQEDSAVYLCASSQSSREQYFGPGTRLTVT.